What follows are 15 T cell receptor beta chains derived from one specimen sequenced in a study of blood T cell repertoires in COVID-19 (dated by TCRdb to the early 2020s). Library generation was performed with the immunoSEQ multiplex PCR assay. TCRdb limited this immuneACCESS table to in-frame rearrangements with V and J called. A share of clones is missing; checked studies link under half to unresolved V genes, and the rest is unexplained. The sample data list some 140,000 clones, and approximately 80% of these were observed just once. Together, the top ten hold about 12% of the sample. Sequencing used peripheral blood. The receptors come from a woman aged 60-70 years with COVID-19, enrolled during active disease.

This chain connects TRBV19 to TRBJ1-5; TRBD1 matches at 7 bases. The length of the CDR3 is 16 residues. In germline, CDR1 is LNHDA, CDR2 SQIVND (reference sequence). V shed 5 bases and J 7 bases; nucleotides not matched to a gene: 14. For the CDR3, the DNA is TGTGCCAGTAGTGGGAGACAGGGAAGAGTGGGACAGCCCCAGCATTTT. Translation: CASSGRQGRVGQPQHF.

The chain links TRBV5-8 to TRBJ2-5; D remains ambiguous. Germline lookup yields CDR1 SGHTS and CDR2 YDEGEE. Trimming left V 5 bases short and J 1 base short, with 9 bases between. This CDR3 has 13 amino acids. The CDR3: CASRLTVQETQYF. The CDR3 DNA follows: TGTGCCAGCAGACTAACGGTCCAAGAGACCCAGTACTTC. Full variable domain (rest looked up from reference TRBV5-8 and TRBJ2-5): EAGVTQSPTHLIKTRGQQATLRCSPISGHTSVYWYQQALGLGLQFLLWYDEGEERNRGNFPPRFSGRQFPNYSSELNVNALELEDSALYLCASRLTVQETQYFGPGTRLLVL.

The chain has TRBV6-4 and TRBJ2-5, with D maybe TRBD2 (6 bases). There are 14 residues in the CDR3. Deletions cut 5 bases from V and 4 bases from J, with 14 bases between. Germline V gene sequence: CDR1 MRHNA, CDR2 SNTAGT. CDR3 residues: CASSRDFGTETQYF. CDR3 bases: TGTGCCAGCAGTCGGGACTTTGGGACAGAGACCCAGTACTTC.

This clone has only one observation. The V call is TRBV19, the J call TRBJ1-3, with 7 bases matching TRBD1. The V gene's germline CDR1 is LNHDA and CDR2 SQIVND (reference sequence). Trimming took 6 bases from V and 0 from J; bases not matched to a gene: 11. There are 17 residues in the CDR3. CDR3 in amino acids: CASRVNTGVGSGNTIYF. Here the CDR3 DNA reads TGTGCCAGTAGAGTAAATACAGGGGTTGGCTCTGGAAACACCATATATTTT.

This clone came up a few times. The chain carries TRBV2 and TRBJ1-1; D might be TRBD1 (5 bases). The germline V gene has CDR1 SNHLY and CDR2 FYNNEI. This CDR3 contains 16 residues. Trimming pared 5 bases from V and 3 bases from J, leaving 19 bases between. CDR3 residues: CASSPRRGKPDTEAFF. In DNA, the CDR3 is TGTGCCAGCAGTCCCCGAAGGGGCAAACCGGACACTGAAGCTTTCTTT.

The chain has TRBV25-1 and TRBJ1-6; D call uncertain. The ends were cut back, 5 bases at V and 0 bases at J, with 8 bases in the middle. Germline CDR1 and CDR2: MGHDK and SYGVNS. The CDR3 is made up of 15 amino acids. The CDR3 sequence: CASSSADSYNSPLHF. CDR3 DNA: TGTGCCAGCAGTTCCGCGGACTCCTATAATTCACCCCTCCACTTT.

The chain's CDR3 is CASRQAGSGANVLTF. In DNA, the CDR3 is TGTGCCAGCCGACAGGCAGGCTCTGGGGCCAACGTCCTGACTTTC. The chain joins TRBV2 to TRBJ2-6; D perhaps matches TRBD1 (6 bases). The CDR3 is made up of 15 amino acids. Deletions cut 8 bases from V and 0 bases from J, with 11 bases between. CDR1 SNHLY and CDR2 FYNNEI come from the germline V gene.

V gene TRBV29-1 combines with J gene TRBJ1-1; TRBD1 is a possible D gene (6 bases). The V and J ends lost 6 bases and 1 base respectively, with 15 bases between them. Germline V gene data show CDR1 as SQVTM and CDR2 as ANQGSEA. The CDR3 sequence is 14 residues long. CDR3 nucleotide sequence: TGCAGCGTCGGACGGGACATCCAGAACACTGAAGCTTTCTTT. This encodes CSVGRDIQNTEAFF.

CDR3 sequence (DNA): TGTGCTAGTGCCTTCGGAGGGCTCGGTTCACCCCTCCACTTT. It yields the protein CASAFGGLGSPLHF. The rearrangement joins TRBV12-5 to TRBJ1-6; D remains unclear. V gave up 7 bases and J gave up 9 bases, with 16 bases separating them. Germline lookup yields CDR1 LGHNT and CDR2 FRNRAP. The CDR3 has 14 amino acids.

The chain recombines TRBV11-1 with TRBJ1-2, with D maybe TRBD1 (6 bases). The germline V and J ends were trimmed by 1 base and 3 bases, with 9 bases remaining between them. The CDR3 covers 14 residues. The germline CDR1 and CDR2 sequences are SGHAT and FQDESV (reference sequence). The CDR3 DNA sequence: TGTGCCAGCAGCTTAGGGAGACAGGACTATGGCTACACCTTC. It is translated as CASSLGRQDYGYTF.

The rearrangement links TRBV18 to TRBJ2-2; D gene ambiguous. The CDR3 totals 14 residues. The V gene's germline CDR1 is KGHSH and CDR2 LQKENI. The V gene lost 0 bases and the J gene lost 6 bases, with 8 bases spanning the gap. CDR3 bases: TGTGCCAGCTCACCACCGCTAGAATCCGGGGAGCTGTTTTTT. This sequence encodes CASSPPLESGELFF.

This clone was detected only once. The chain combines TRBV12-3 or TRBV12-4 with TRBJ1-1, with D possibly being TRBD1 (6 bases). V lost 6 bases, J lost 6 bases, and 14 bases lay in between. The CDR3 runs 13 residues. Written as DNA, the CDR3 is TGTGCCAGCAGGTTGGACAGAGCCGCTGAAGCTTTCTTT. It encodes CASRLDRAAEAFF.

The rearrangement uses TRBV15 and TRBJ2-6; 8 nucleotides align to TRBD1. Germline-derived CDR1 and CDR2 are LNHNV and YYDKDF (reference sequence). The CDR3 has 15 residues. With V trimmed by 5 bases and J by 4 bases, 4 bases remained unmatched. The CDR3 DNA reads TGTGCCACCAGCGGCAGGGGGCGCGGGGCCAACGTCCTGACTTTC. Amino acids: CATSGRGRGANVLTF. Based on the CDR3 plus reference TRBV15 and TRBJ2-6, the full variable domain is DAMVIQNPRYQVTQFGKPVTLSCSQTLNHNVMYWYQQKSSQAPKLLFHYYDKDFNNEADTPDNFQSRRPNTSFCFLDIRSPGLGDTAMYLCATSGRGRGANVLTFGAGSRLTVL.

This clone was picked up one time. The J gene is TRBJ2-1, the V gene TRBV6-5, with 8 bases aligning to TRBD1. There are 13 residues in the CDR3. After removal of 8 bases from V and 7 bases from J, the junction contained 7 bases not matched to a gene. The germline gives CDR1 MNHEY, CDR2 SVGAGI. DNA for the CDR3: TGTGCCAGCGGGCAGGGGGCTTGGAATGAGCAGTTCTTC. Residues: CASGQGAWNEQFF.

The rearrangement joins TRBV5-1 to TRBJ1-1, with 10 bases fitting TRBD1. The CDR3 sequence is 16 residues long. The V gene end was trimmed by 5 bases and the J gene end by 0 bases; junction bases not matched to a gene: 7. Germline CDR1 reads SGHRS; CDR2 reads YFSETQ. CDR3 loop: CASSPGTGAMNTEAFF. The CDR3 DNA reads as TGCGCCAGCAGTCCCGGGACAGGGGCCATGAACACTGAAGCTTTCTTT.